Below, 31 T cell receptor beta chains from the same sample are listed, as sequenced in a study of blood T cells in healthy people across ages. The second PCR ran about 7 to 12 cycles with a sample-barcoded 5' primer and J-beta primers. TCRdb fed the 5' RACE reads into MiXCR, producing one record per CDR3 protein. The data contain approximately 800,000 distinct CDR3 sequences, roughly 64% of them singletons. The sequencing sample was made of blood. The receptors were gathered from a young man in good health.

The chain couples TRBV28 to TRBJ2-3; the match to TRBD1 covers 7 bases. This CDR3 contains 16 residues. CDR1 is MDHEN and CDR2 is SYDVKM in the germline V gene. With V trimmed by 6 bases and J by 2 bases, 11 bases remained unmatched. CDR3 protein: CASSRQGVWDTDTQYF. In DNA, the CDR3 is TGTGCCAGCAGCCGACAGGGAGTTTGGGACACAGATACGCAGTATTTT.

There are a few counts of this clonotype. This rearrangement joins TRBV20-1 to TRBJ2-7, with TRBD1 matching 8 bases. V dropped 1 base and J dropped 2; count of bases not matched to a gene: 4. The CDR3 has 14 residues. Germline assignment: CDR1 DFQATT and CDR2 SNEGSKA (reference sequence). The CDR3 DNA reads TGCAGTGCTAGAGGGGACAGGAGTACCTACGAGCAGTACTTC. It yields the protein CSARGDRSTYEQYF.

The CDR3 bases are TGTGCCAGCAGCCTCCAGGGGGCTACAGGCTACACCTTC. Its protein is CASSLQGATGYTF. This chain joins TRBV7-2 and TRBJ1-2, with 8 bases aligning to TRBD1. The V segment lost 5 bases and the J segment 8 bases; nucleotides outside the gene matches: 7. In germline, CDR1 is SGHTA, CDR2 FQGNSA. This CDR3 region has 13 residues.

Turning to this clonotype: One end of the junction fails to match germline, which may point to a read error. V and J are TRBV27 and TRBJ2-7, with 9 positions matching TRBD2. CDR1 and CDR2 (germline): MNHEY, SMNVEV (reference sequence). This CDR3 is 14 amino acids long. CDR3 sequence (DNA): TGTGCCACCAGGGCGGGAGGGGCTCCCTACAAGCAGTACTTC. Protein product: CATRAGGAPYKQYF.

This chain connects TRBV6-5 to TRBJ2-7; D gene ambiguous. The V gene's germline CDR1 is MNHEY and CDR2 SVGAGI. This CDR3 has 16 residues. The germline V and J ends were trimmed by 0 bases and 3 bases, with 15 bases remaining between them. The CDR3 sequence is CASSYSTGVRVYEQYF. The CDR3 coding sequence is TGTGCCAGCAGTTACTCGACGGGTGTGCGTGTCTACGAGCAGTACTTC.

This chain connects TRBV20-1 to TRBJ2-4; 12 bases match TRBD1. CDR3 length: 15 amino acids. Per the germline V gene, CDR1 is DFQATT and CDR2 is SNEGSKA (reference sequence). Trimming at V came to 2 bases and at J to 8 bases, leaving 7 bases not matched to a gene. CDR3 nucleotides: TGCAGTGCTAGAAGTTGGGACAGGGGGCTAGACATTCAGTACTTC. It is translated as CSARSWDRGLDIQYF.

This chain connects TRBV9 to TRBJ2-5; the match to TRBD1 covers 7 bases. The germline V gene encodes CDR1 SGDLS and CDR2 YYNGEE. With 0 bases clipped from V and 5 bases from J, the junction kept 7 bases outside the gene matches. The CDR3 runs to 15 residues. The DNA for the CDR3 is TGTGCCAGCAGCGTAGATAGGGGGCCAGGGGAGACCCAGTACTTC. As protein: CASSVDRGPGETQYF.

The genes are TRBV20-1 and TRBJ2-7; 7 bases align to TRBD1. CDR1 and CDR2 from the germline V gene are DFQATT and SNEGSKA (reference sequence). The J segment lost 4 bases and the V segment lost 2 bases, leaving 5 bases of the junction unmatched. There are 13 residues in the CDR3. In nucleotides, the CDR3 is TGCAGTGCTAGAACAGGGGAAGGGTACGAGCAGTACTTC. Translated, it gives CSARTGEGYEQYF.

The CDR3 DNA follows: TGTGCCAGCAGCTCGAACAGGGAAAAAGGCTACACCTTC. It codes for CASSSNREKGYTF. The chain has TRBV7-2 and TRBJ1-2, with D perhaps matching TRBD1 (6 bases). CDR1 is SGHTA, CDR2 FQGNSA, per germline. The V and J ends lost 4 bases and 8 bases respectively, with 14 bases between them. This CDR3 is 13 amino acids long.

This clonotype showed up just a few times. The chain joins TRBV7-2 to TRBJ2-5; D is ambiguous. The CDR3 is made up of 15 amino acids. Trimming shortened V by 1 base and J by 2 bases, and 11 bases separated the two germline ends. Germline values: CDR1 SGHTA, CDR2 FQGNSA. The CDR3 here is CASSLVAVRQETQYF. The CDR3 DNA follows: TGTGCCAGCAGCTTAGTGGCGGTTCGGCAAGAGACCCAGTACTTC. Full variable domain (outside the CDR3, taken from reference TRBV7-2 and TRBJ2-5): GAGVSQSPSNKVTEKGKDVELRCDPISGHTALYWYRQSLGQGLEFLIYFQGNSAPDKSGLPSDRFSAERTGGSVSTLTIQRTQQEDSAVYLCASSLVAVRQETQYFGPGTRLLVL.

The V and J genes are TRBV7-2 and TRBJ2-7, with TRBD1 matching over 9 bases. V lost 5 bases and J lost 2; bases outside the gene matches: 7. Germline V gene data show CDR1 as SGHTA and CDR2 as FQGNSA. The CDR3 runs to 15 residues. The CDR3 sequence: CASSLRQGGTYEQYF. The DNA of the CDR3 is TGTGCCAGCAGCCTCCGACAGGGGGGCACCTACGAGCAGTACTTC.

The chain uses TRBV12-3 or TRBV12-4 and TRBJ2-1; D call uncertain. Trimming removed 5 bases at V and 4 bases at J, with 9 bases between. This CDR3 region has 13 residues. As DNA, the CDR3 is TGTGCCAGCAGTCCCCTTGAATACAATGAGCAGTTCTTC. It codes for CASSPLEYNEQFF.

This sequence joins TRBV14 and TRBJ2-3; a possible D gene is TRBD1 (7 bases). The CDR3 is 16 residues long. Germline CDR1 is SGHDN and CDR2 is FVKESK. The ends were cut back, 4 bases at V and 2 bases at J, with 16 bases in the middle. Written as DNA, the CDR3 is TGTGCCAGCAGCCTACAGGGGAGGCGGCTCACAGATACGCAGTATTTT. This gives the protein CASSLQGRRLTDTQYF.

This clonotype occurred a few times. The rearrangement links TRBV20-1 to TRBJ2-4; unclear D gene. The CDR3 has 13 amino acids. V was shortened by 8 bases and J by 1 base, with 12 bases between the two germline ends. Germline V gene data show CDR1 as DFQATT and CDR2 as SNEGSKA (reference sequence). The CDR3 DNA reads as TGCAGTTCTTACCGAGAGGCCAAAAACATTCAGTACTTC. Its translation: CSSYREAKNIQYF.

This clonotype was counted a few times. The gene calls are TRBV5-6 and TRBJ1-2; D not certain. This CDR3 contains 11 residues. CDR1 is SGHDT, CDR2 YYEEEE, per germline. The germline V and J ends were trimmed by 0 bases and 10 bases, with 7 bases remaining between them. For the CDR3, the DNA is TGTGCCAGCAGCTTGGGGTTAGTCTACACCTTC. Its protein product is CASSLGLVYTF.

The chain links TRBV13 to TRBJ2-5; perhaps TRBD2 as D (5 bases). The CDR3 runs to 12 residues. Looked up from germline, CDR1 is PRHDT and CDR2 is FYEKMQ (reference sequence). Trimming took off 3 bases at V and 3 bases at J, with 5 bases between the two ends. DNA of the CDR3: TGTGCCAGCAGCTTGACTAAAGAGACCCAGTACTTC. Its translation is CASSLTKETQYF. Full variable domain (outside the CDR3, taken from reference TRBV13 and TRBJ2-5): AAGVIQSPRHLIKEKRETATLKCYPIPRHDTVYWYQQGPGQDPQFLISFYEKMQSDKGSIPDRFSAQQFSDYHSELNMSSLELGDSALYFCASSLTKETQYFGPGTRLLVL.

This sequence joins TRBV27 and TRBJ2-7, with D possibly being TRBD2 (6 bases). The V end was cut by 5 bases, the J end by 2 bases, with 16 bases between. CDR1 is MNHEY and CDR2 is SMNVEV in the germline V gene (reference sequence). CDR3 length equals 15 residues. CDR3 bases: TGTGCCAGCAGTCTCCGGGGGAAGACGACCTACGAGCAGTACTTC. Translating it yields CASSLRGKTTYEQYF.

The chain combines TRBV2 with TRBJ2-3; D not resolved. Trimming pared 5 bases from V and 4 bases from J, leaving 10 bases between. The CDR3 is made up of 13 amino acids. Germline assignment: CDR1 SNHLY and CDR2 FYNNEI. The CDR3 sequence: CASSSEISDTQYF. The CDR3 DNA reads TGTGCCAGCAGTTCGGAGATTTCAGATACGCAGTATTTT.

The gene calls are TRBV4-2 and TRBJ2-7; D is possibly TRBD1 (6 bases). Looked up from germline, CDR1 is LGHNA and CDR2 is YNFKEQ. Deletions cut 1 base from V and 3 bases from J, with 13 bases between. The CDR3 loop spans 15 amino acids. The CDR3 bases are TGTGCCAGCAGCCAAGTATCTGGACAGAGCTACGAGCAGTACTTC. Translation gives CASSQVSGQSYEQYF.

CDR3 region: CATFPGASYNEQFF. In DNA, the CDR3 is TGTGCCACCTTTCCGGGGGCCAGCTACAATGAGCAGTTCTTC. The genes are TRBV7-6 and TRBJ2-1; D may correspond to TRBD1 or TRBD2 (6 bases each). This CDR3 spans 14 amino acids. Trimming left V 10 bases short and J 3 bases short, with 16 bases between. CDR1 is SGHVS, CDR2 FNYEAQ, per germline.

The chain employs TRBV20-1 and TRBJ1-1, with a possible D match to TRBD1 (5 bases). The germline gives CDR1 DFQATT, CDR2 SNEGSKA (reference sequence). CDR3 length equals 15 residues. V was trimmed by 0 bases and J by 7 bases, leaving 18 bases between them. For the CDR3, the DNA is TGCAGTGCTAGAGACCGAGGGGTCCCTCTTTTTGAAGCTTTCTTT. Translation gives CSARDRGVPLFEAFF.

This chain connects TRBV18 to TRBJ2-5, with TRBD1 identical over 8 bases. The CDR3 length is 16 residues. Trimming at V came to 6 bases and at J to 1 base, leaving 10 bases not matched to a gene. CDR1 is KGHSH, CDR2 LQKENI, per germline. Written as DNA, the CDR3 is TGTGCCAGCTCTCGAACTGGGACAGGAGGCCAAGAGACCCAGTACTTC. It is translated as CASSRTGTGGQETQYF.

V usage is TRBV7-9 and J usage is TRBJ2-1, with TRBD2 identical over 13 bases. The CDR3 loop spans 16 amino acids. The trim removed 3 bases at V and 6 bases at J, leaving 5 bases unmatched. Germline V lookup: CDR1 SEHNR, CDR2 FQNEAQ (reference sequence). CDR3 nucleotides: TGTGCCAGCAGCTTCCGACTAGCGGGAGGACTCAATGAGCAGTTCTTC. Translated: CASSFRLAGGLNEQFF.

A single count supports this clonotype. The CDR3 sequence is CSASSLRNNEQFF. The CDR3 region has the DNA TGCAGTGCTAGTTCGTTGCGGAACAATGAGCAGTTCTTC. The gene calls are TRBV20-1 and TRBJ2-1, with D hard to call. The germline V gene encodes CDR1 DFQATT and CDR2 SNEGSKA (reference sequence). The CDR3 spans 13 residues. V was clipped by 3 bases and J by 5 bases, with 11 bases between them.

This clonotype was seen repeatedly, ten times or more. The chain uses TRBV7-2 and TRBJ2-5; 9 positions agree with TRBD2. V trimming: 3 bases; J trimming: 11 bases; junction bases outside the gene matches: 19. Per germline, CDR1 SGHTA and CDR2 FQGNSA. There are 17 residues in the CDR3. The CDR3 loop reads CASSFTPLRSGGPTQYF. The CDR3 coding sequence is TGTGCCAGCAGCTTTACTCCTCTCAGGAGCGGGGGGCCCACTCAGTACTTC.

The chain links TRBV20-1 to TRBJ2-1, with D possibly TRBD1 on 6 matching bases. The CDR3 sequence is 15 residues long. Germline V lookup: CDR1 DFQATT, CDR2 SNEGSKA (reference sequence). Trimming shortened V by 3 bases and J by 4 bases, and 16 bases separated the two germline ends. The CDR3 loop is CSAREAATGYNEQFF. DNA of the CDR3: TGCAGTGCTAGGGAAGCGGCTACAGGGTACAATGAGCAGTTCTTC.

This clonotype appeared once. The V and J genes are TRBV15 and TRBJ2-2; 7 bases match TRBD1. Trimming cost V 2 bases and J 7 bases; bases outside gene matches: 10. The CDR3 has 16 residues. Germline CDR1 reads LNHNV; CDR2 reads YYDKDF (reference sequence). CDR3 DNA sequence: TGTGCCACCAGCAGAACGAGACAGGGTAGGATCGGGGAGCTGTTTTTT. This codes for CATSRTRQGRIGELFF. Full variable domain (remainder filled in from reference TRBV15 and TRBJ2-2): DAMVIQNPRYQVTQFGKPVTLSCSQTLNHNVMYWYQQKSSQAPKLLFHYYDKDFNNEADTPDNFQSRRPNTSFCFLDIRSPGLGDTAMYLCATSRTRQGRIGELFFGEGSRLTVL.

As regards this clonotype: The junction departs from germline at one end; a sequencing error may be responsible. The V gene is TRBV6-6, the J gene TRBJ2-7, with D possibly matching TRBD1 (5 bases). The CDR3 covers 14 residues. CDR1 is MNHNY and CDR2 is SVGAGI in the germline V gene (reference sequence). CDR3 sequence reads: CVSSAESGIYEQYF. The DNA for the CDR3 is TGTGTCAGCAGTGCCGAATCAGGGATCTACGAGCAGTACTTC.

The chain employs TRBV4-3 and TRBJ2-4; 9 bases map to TRBD1. Germline V CDR1 and CDR2: LGHNA, YSLEER. There are 20 residues in the CDR3. V shed 0 bases and J 8 bases; nucleotides not matched to a gene: 20. The CDR3 nucleotides are TGCGCCAGCAGCCAAGATTTCCCCGGAGGGGACAGGGAAGGCAGTGACATTCAGTACTTC. Protein product: CASSQDFPGGDREGSDIQYF.

V is TRBV6-2 or TRBV6-3 and J is TRBJ2-4, with unresolved D. The end of the DNA is better explained by TRBJ2-7, so the J call may be wrong. CDR3 length: 14 amino acids. Germline V gives CDR1 MNHEY, CDR2 SVGEGT. The DNA for the CDR3 is TGTGCCAGCAGTTCGGACGGAGAGTCCTACGAGCAGTACTTC. Amino acids: CASSSDGESYEQYF.

This clonotype occurred once. The rearrangement uses TRBV9 and TRBJ2-1, with D unresolved. Trimming pared 0 bases from V and 8 bases from J, leaving 15 bases between. In germline, CDR1 is SGDLS, CDR2 YYNGEE. This CDR3 region has 15 residues. The CDR3 DNA is TGTGCCAGCAGCGTAGCAGCGTCCGCGTGGGATGAGCAGTTCTTC. This translates into CASSVAASAWDEQFF.